This T cell receptor beta chain was recovered during a study of blood T cell repertoires in COVID-19 (TCRdb year 2020). With regard to the full study: The collaborator samples originated in the United States, Italy and Spain and spanned the acute and convalescent phases of COVID-19. Deeply sampled blood TCRbeta repertoires from subjects exposed to, actively infected with, or recovered from COVID-19 were included in the dataset. Where available, HLA class I and class II types were taken from metadata supplied by the sample provider and were not determined by assay-based typing. The repertoires were made available in a free public database intended to serve as a resource for research on the immune response to SARS-CoV-2. A de-identified subject ID, COVID-19 status, age in years and sex were almost always included in the sample metadata. The material from the prospective study consisted of cDNA or gDNA derived from T cells, B-cell-depleted T cells, or PBMCs. The samples were drawn from two sources: the first 160 participants of the ongoing ImmuneRACE study, and over 1,000 subjects contributed by 6 global collaborators. General study outcomes and caveats: The amount of clinical and demographic metadata varied by source and participant and was provided uncurated.

TCRbeta CDR3 regions were amplified from genomic DNA using the immunoSEQ Assay, a bias-controlled multiplex PCR. In the original analysis: Nucleated cell counts per sample were estimated from amplification of reference gene primers within the assay. To quantify the absolute abundance of each unique TCRbeta CDR3 rearrangement, sequence reads were collapsed and filtered. For each sample, productive Simpson clonality was calculated as the square root of Simpson's diversity index across productive rearrangements. Drawn from immuneACCESS, this table holds only the in-frame rearrangements with V and J called that TCRdb kept. Clones are partly lost; checked studies trace under half to an unresolved V gene and leave the rest unexplained. That table supplies the V and J calls and clone size; D and trimming were determined from the DNA. A total of 35,000 to 50,000 clones appear in this sample, roughly 87% of them only once. Of the sample, over 15% falls within the top ten clones.

CDR1 SGHVS and CDR2 FQNEAQ were looked up in the germline V gene. The CDR3 sequence holds 14 residues, the cysteine and phenylalanine included. Solely the CDR3 DNA is kept, with 42 bases framed from the first base. V is clipped by 4 bases and J by 0 bases, and the sequence between their germline boundaries is 9 bases long. Whole blood was collected in K2EDTA tubes by collaborating institutions according to the institutions' own protocols. For TCRbeta analysis, collaborator samples were shipped as frozen whole blood, as isolated PBMCs, or as DNA extracted from either sample type. Concerning this clone: This receptor's antigen is unknown. No quality values exist for individual bases; no much larger clone is one base distant.

The sequence was obtained from a man in his 60s with active COVID-19. The sequenced sample was peripheral blood. In this chain, TRBV7-8 is recombined with TRBJ1-2; the D gene is perhaps TRBD1, on 5 matching bases. The CDR3 protein: CASSSRQSNYGYTF. The nucleotides are TGTGCCAGCAGCTCCCGACAGTCTAACTATGGCTACACCTTC. Where the CDR3 stops, the reference TRBV7-8 and TRBJ1-2 genes take over; the full variable domain is GAGVSQSPRYKVAKRGQDVALRCDPISGHVSLFWYQQALGQGPEFLTYFQNEAQLDKSGLPSDRFFAERPEGSVSTLKIQRTQQEDSAVYLCASSSRQSNYGYTFGSGTRLTVV.